The entry below gives a single TCR beta chain sequence along with its context. Original analysis: By means of reference gene primer amplification, nucleated cell counts were estimated. Some clones are missing from TCRdb's copy, which holds only in-frame ones; the method was immunoSEQ multiplex PCR. V, J and clone size are taken as reported in that table, and D and trimming were inferred from the DNA itself. Counted here are a few hundred thousand clones, around 89% occurring once; the ten biggest clones make up 1.1%. The data derive from a study of blood T cell repertoires in COVID-19. CDR1 is ENHRY and CDR2 is SYGVKD in the germline V gene. The CDR3 extends over 15 amino acids. The junction had 12 bases not matched to a gene; V was cut back by 9 bases and J by 10 bases. Residents of about two dozen US areas, aged roughly 18 to 89 years, made up the participants.

This sequence originates from a man aged 25 to 40 who had recovered from COVID-19. The sample consisted of PBMCs or T cells enriched from blood (not recorded which). The chain is built from TRBV10-3 and TRBJ2-1, with 13 bases identical to TRBD2. The CDR3 loop is CAIRNGTGLAGEQFF. The CDR3 coding sequence is TGTGCCATACGAAACGGAACGGGACTAGCGGGAGAGCAGTTCTTC.